This T cell receptor (beta chain) stems from a study of cytomegalovirus exposure and HLA in healthy donors. Healthy people donating bone marrow made up the donors. PCR used 60 Vbeta primers and 13 Jbeta primers. Generated by immunoSEQ multiplex PCR, the TCRdb table keeps only in-frame clones and is missing some. The sample lists some 200,000 clones, around 79% seen once, with 1.5% in the top ten. About this clone itself: Its antigen is not known.

The V end lost 7 bases, the J end lost 0 bases, and 14 bases lay between the germline ends. The CDR3 sequence is 15 residues long. Germline V gene sequence: CDR1 MNHEY, CDR2 SVGAGI. Study results and caveats: Based on reports, TCR beta sequences accurately predicted HLA-A and HLA-B alleles for most subjects. A previous analysis found most TCR beta V segments productive roughly 87% or roughly 30% of the time. It emerged from a later analysis that several of the most significant clusters appeared to be linked to common viral pathogens.

This chain connects TRBV6-5 to TRBJ2-3; tentatively, D is TRBD1 (6 bases). This receptor was obtained from a girl between 10 and 17 years old in good health and CMV-seropositive. The sample consisted of PBMCs. The CDR3 DNA reads TGTGCCAGCACTTATGTACAGGGTAGCACAGATACGCAGTATTTT. As protein: CASTYVQGSTDTQYF.